This T cell receptor (beta chain) appears in the sequencing data of a study of blood T cells in healthy people across ages. A minimum of 5 micrograms of total RNA was extracted per sample. From germline, CDR1 is SQVTM and CDR2 ANQGSEA. V dropped 2 bases and J dropped 8 bases, with 7 bases sitting between them. CDR3 size: 11 residues. Together with a sample-barcoded 5' primer, a J-beta primer mix was included in a second PCR lasting 7 to 11 cycles. Tagging of each cDNA molecule was performed by a template-switch adaptor with 12 random nucleotides. One entry per CDR3 protein, called by TCRdb with MiXCR from the 5' RACE reads. The sample lists about 680,000 distinct CDR3 sequences, 45% to 50% occurring once. Regarding the study as a whole: Measured against age, TCR beta diversity per million T cells decreased in a roughly linear manner. Comparison with aged donors showed that long-lived donors had more naive CD4+ cells and higher diversity.

This clonotype was seen at least ten times. The antigen is unknown. The sample comprised blood. The TCR sequence derives from a woman between 55 and 75 years old in good health. The V and J genes are TRBV29-1 and TRBJ2-4; D is undetermined. CDR3 sequence: CSVEFRDIQYF. The DNA of the CDR3 is TGCAGCGTTGAATTCCGTGACATTCAGTACTTC.